This paragraph reports one T cell receptor beta chain. This CDR3 contains 16 residues. The germline gives CDR1 SGHRS, CDR2 YFSETQ. Trimming stripped 4 bases from V and 0 bases from J, with 13 bases between. Clones were read by immunoSEQ multiplex PCR, and TCRdb kept only the in-frame ones, dropping some. The sample includes 50,000 or so clones, around 95% of them seen just once. The sample originates from a study of control samples from healthy donors and cancer patients. The chain carries TRBV5-1 and TRBJ1-4, with D possibly being TRBD1 (6 bases). The material sequenced was blood. This sequence was found in a woman between 18 and 29 years old in good health. The CDR3 nucleotides are TGCGCCAGCAGCGGGTTGACAGGAGCAACTAATGAAAAACTGTTTTTT. It codes for CASSGLTGATNEKLFF.